This TCR beta chain was sequenced in a study of shared clonotypes between healthy human individuals. Across the whole study: With ages of 18 to 49, the donors were two women and a few men. Used for every donor were three CD4 naive, three CD4 memory, two CD8 naive and one CD8 memory plate.

Assay: immunoSEQ multiplex PCR; the TCRdb copy retains only in-frame clones and omits some. The top ten hold around 1.1% of the sample, which has about 2 million clones, over 85% seen once. General study points: Generally, estimated richness proved larger in naive subsets than it did in memory subsets.

Only CD45RO-negative cells positively selected for CCR7 counted as naive CD8 cells, so terminally differentiated effector memory CD45RA+ cells were excluded. Every donor was a Caucasian adult from Nashville, Tennessee. As concerns this clone: What it recognizes is unknown. Different DNA sequences within this sample yield the same CDR3.

V was shortened by 1 base and J by 3 bases, with 10 bases between the two germline ends. Germline CDR1 is MGHRA and CDR2 is YSYEKL. The CDR3 totals 15 residues. The chain uses TRBV4-1 and TRBJ2-1; D is possibly TRBD1 (6 bases). Sequencing was carried out using naive CD8+ T cells sorted from blood. The sequence came from a young man in good health. Here the CDR3 reads CASSQVRGSYNEQFF. The CDR3 DNA reads as TGCGCCAGCAGCCAAGTCAGGGGTAGCTACAATGAGCAGTTCTTC.